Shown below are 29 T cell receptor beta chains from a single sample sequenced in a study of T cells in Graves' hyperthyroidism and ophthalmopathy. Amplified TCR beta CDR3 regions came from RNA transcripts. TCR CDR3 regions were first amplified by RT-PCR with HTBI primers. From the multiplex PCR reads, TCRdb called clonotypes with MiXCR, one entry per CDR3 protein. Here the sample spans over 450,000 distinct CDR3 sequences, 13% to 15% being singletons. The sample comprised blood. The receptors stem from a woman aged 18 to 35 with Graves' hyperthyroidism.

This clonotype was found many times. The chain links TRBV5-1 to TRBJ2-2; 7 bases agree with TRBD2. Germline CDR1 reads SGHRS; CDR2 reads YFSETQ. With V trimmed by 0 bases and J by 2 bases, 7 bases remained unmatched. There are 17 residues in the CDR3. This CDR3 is CASSLGRGSLNTGELFF. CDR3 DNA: TGCGCCAGCAGCTTGGGGCGGGGGTCCCTTAACACCGGGGAGCTGTTTTTT.

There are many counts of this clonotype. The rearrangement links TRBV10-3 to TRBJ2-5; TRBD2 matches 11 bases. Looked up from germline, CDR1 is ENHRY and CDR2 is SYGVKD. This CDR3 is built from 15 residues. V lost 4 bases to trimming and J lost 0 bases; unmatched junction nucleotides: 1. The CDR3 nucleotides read TGTGCCATCAGTGGACTAGCGGGGTACCAAGAGACCCAGTACTTC. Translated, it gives CAISGLAGYQETQYF.

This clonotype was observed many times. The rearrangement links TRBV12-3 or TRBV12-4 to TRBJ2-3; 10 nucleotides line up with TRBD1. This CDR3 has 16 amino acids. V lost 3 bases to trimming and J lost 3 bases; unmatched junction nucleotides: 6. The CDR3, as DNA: TGTGCCAGCAGTTTGGGTGGGACAGGGGCGACAGATACGCAGTATTTT. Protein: CASSLGGTGATDTQYF.

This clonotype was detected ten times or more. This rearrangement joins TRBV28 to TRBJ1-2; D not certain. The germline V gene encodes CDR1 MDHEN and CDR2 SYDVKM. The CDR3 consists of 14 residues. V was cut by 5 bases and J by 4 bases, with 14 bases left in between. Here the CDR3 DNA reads TGTGCCAGCAGTCCCCCCGGCTCCCGCTATGGCTACACCTTC. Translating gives CASSPPGSRYGYTF.

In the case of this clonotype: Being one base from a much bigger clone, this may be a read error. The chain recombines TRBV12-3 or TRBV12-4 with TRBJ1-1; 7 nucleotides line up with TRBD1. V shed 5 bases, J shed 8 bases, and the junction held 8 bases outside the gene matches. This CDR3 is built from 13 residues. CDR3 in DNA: TGTGCCAGCAGTCCCAGCCCCAGGGGGGAAGCTTTCTTT. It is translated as CASSPSPRGEAFF.

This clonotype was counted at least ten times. In nucleotides, the CDR3 is TGCAGCGTTGACAGGGACAGGGGCTACAATGAGCAGTTCTTC. This sequence encodes CSVDRDRGYNEQFF. V gene TRBV29-1 combines with J gene TRBJ2-1, with 10 positions matching TRBD1. This CDR3 spans 14 amino acids. The germline V gene encodes CDR1 SQVTM and CDR2 ANQGSEA. The ends lost 3 bases at V and 3 bases at J; junction bases unmatched: 2.

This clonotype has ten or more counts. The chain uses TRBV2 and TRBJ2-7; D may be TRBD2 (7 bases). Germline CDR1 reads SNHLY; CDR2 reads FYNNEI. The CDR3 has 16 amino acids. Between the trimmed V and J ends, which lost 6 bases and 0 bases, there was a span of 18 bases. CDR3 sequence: CASSPGGRGLSYEQYV. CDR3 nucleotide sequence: TGTGCCAGCAGCCCCGGGGGGCGGGGTCTCTCCTACGAGCAGTACGTC.

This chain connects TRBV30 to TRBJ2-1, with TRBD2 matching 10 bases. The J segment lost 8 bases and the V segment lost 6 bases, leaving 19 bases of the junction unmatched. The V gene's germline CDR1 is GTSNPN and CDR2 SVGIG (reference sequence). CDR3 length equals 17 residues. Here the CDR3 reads CACHGKSGSGGGDEQFF. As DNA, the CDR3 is TGTGCCTGCCACGGGAAAAGCGGGAGCGGGGGGGGCGATGAGCAGTTCTTC.

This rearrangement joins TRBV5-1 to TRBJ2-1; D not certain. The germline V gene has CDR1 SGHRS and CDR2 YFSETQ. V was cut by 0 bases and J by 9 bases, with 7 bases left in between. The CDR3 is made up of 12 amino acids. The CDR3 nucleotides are TGCGCCAGCAGCTTGGACAATCTTGAGCAGTTCTTC. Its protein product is CASSLDNLEQFF.

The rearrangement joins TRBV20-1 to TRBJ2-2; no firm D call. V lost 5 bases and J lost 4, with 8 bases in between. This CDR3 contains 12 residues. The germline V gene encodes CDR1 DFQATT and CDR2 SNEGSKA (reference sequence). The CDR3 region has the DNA TGCAGTGCTGGGTACAGCACCGGGGAGCTGTTTTTT. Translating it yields CSAGYSTGELFF.

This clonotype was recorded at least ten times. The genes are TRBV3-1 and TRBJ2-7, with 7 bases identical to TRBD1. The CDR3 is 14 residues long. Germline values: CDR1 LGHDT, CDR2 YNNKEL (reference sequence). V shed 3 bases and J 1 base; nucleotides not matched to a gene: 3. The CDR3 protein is CASSQDRFSYEQYF. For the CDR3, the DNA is TGTGCCAGCAGCCAGGACAGGTTTTCCTACGAGCAGTACTTC.

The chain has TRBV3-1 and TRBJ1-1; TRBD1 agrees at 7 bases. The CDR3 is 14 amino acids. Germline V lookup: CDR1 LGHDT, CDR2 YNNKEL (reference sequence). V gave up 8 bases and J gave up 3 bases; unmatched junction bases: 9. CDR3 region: CASRAGGRHTEAFF. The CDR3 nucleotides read TGTGCCAGCCGGGCAGGGGGTAGGCACACTGAAGCTTTCTTT.

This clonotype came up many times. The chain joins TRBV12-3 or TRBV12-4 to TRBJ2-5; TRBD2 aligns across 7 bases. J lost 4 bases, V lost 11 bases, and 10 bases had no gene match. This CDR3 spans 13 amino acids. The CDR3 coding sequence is TGTGCCTCTTCGGCGGGAGCAGGAGAGACCCAGTACTTC. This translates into CASSAGAGETQYF.

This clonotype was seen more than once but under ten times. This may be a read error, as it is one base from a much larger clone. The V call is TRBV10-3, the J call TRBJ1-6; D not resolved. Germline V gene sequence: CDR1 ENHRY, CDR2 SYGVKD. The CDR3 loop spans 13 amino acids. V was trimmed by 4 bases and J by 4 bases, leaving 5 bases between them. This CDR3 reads CAISVEYNSPLHF. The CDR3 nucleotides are TGTGCCATCAGTGTGGAGTATAATTCACCCCTCCACTTT.

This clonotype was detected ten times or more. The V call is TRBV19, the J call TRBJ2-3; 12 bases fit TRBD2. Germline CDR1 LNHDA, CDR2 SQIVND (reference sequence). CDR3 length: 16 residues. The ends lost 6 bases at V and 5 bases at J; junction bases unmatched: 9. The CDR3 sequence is CASSLRLAGEVDTQYF. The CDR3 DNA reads TGTGCCAGTAGCCTACGACTAGCGGGAGAAGTAGATACGCAGTATTTT. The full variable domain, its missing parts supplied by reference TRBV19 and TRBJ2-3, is DGGITQSPKYLFRKEGQNVTLSCEQNLNHDAMYWYRQDPGQGLRLIYYSQIVNDFQKGDIAEGYSVSREKKESFPLTVTSAQKNPTAFYLCASSLRLAGEVDTQYFGPGTRLTVL.

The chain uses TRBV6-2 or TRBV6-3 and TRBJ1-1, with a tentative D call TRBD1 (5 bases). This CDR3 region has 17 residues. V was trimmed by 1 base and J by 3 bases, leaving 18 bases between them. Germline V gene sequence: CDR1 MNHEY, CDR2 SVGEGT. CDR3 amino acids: CASSYWSGRVGDTEAFF. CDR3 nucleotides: TGTGCCAGCAGTTACTGGTCGGGGAGGGTGGGGGACACTGAAGCTTTCTTT.

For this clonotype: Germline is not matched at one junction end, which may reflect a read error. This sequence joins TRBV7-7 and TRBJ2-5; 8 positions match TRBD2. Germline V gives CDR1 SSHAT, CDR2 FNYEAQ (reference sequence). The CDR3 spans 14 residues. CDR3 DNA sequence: TGTGCTAGCAGCCCGGGACTAGGGGGAGAGACCCAGTACTTC. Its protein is CASSPGLGGETQYF.

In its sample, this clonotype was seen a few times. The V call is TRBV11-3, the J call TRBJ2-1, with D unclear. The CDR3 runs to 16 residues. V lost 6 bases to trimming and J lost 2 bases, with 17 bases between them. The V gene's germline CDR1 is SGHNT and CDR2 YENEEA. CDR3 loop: CASRNESDWPYNEQFF. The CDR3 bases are TGTGCCAGCAGGAATGAAAGTGACTGGCCCTACAATGAGCAGTTCTTC.

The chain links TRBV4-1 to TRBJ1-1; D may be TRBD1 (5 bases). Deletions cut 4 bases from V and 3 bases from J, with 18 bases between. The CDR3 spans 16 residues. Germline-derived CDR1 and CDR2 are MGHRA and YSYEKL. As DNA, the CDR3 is TGCGCCAGCAGCCGGTCCTCGGACACAATGGACACTGAAGCTTTCTTT. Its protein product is CASSRSSDTMDTEAFF.

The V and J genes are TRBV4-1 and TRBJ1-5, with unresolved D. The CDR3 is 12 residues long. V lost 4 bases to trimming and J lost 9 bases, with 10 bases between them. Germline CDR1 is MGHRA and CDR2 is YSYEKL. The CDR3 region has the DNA TGCGCCAGCAGCCCAACTGCGGGGCCCCAGCATTTT. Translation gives CASSPTAGPQHF.

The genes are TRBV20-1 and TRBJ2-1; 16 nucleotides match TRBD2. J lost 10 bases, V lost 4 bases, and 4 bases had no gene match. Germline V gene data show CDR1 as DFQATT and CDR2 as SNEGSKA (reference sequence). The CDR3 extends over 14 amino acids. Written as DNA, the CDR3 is TGCAGTGCTACGGGACTAGCGGGAGGGTCCGAGCAGTTCTTC. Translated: CSATGLAGGSEQFF.

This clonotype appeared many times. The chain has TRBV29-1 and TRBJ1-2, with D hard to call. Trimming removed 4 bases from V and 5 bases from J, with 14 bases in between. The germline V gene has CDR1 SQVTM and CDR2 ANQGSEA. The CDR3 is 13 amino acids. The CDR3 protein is CSVVKRVEYGYTF. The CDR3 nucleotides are TGCAGCGTTGTCAAGAGGGTTGAGTATGGCTACACCTTC.

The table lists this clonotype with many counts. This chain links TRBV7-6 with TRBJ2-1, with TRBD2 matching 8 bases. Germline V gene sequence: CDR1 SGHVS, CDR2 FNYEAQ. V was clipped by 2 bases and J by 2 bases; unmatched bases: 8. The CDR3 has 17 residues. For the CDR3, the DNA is TGTGCCAGCAGCTTACAGCCGACTAGCGCGACCTACAATGAGCAGTTCTTC. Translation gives CASSLQPTSATYNEQFF.

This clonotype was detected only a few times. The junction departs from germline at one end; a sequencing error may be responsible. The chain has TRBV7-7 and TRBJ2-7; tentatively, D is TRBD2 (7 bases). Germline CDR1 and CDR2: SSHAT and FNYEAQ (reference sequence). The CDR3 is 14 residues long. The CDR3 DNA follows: TGTGCTAGCAGCTTGCGAGGGGGGGCGGACGAGCAGTACTTC. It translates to CASSLRGGADEQYF.

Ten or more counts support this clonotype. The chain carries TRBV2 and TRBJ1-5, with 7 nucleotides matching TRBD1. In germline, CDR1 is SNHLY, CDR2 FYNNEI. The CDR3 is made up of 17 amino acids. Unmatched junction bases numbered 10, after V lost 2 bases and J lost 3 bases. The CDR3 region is CASSESVRGQLNQPQHF. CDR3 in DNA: TGTGCCAGCAGTGAATCGGTTAGGGGACAGCTCAATCAGCCCCAGCATTTT.

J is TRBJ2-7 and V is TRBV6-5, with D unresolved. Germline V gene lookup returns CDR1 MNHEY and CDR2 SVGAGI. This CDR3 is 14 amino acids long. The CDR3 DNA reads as TGTGCCAGCAGTTATGCCAGTAATACCTACGAGCAGCACGTC. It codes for CASSYASNTYEQHV.

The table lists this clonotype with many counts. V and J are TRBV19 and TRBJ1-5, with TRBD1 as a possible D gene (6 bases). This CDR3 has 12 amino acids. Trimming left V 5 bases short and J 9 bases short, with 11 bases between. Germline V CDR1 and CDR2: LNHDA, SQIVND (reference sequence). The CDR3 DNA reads TGTGCCAGTAGTTCAGGGGAACGGCCCCAGCATTTT. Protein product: CASSSGERPQHF.

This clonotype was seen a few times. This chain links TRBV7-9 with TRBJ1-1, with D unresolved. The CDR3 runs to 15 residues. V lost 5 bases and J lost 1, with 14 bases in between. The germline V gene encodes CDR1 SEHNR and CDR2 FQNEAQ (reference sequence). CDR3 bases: TGTGCCAGCAGCACCGGTACACAAGCGAACACTGAAGCTTTCTTT. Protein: CASSTGTQANTEAFF.

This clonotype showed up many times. The CDR3 DNA reads TGTGCCAGCAGCTTAGTGGGGGGTGGCGATCAGCCCCAGCATTTT. Translated: CASSLVGGGDQPQHF. The chain links TRBV11-2 to TRBJ1-5; TRBD1 is a possible D gene (5 bases). The ends were cut back, 1 base at V and 5 bases at J, with 12 bases in the middle. Germline V gene sequence: CDR1 SGHAT, CDR2 FQNNGV. The CDR3 spans 15 residues.